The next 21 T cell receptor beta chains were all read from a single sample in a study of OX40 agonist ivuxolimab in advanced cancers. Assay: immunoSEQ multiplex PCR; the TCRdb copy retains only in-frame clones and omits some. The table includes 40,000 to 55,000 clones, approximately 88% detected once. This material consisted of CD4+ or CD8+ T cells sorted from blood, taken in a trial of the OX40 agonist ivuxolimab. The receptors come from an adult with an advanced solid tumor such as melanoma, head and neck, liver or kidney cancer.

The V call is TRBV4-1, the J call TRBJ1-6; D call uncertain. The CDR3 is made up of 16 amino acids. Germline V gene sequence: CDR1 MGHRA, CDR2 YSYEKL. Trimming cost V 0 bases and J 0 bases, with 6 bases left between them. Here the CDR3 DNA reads TGCGCCAGCAGCCAAGACCGGAGCTCCTATAATTCACCCCTCCACTTT. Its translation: CASSQDRSSYNSPLHF.

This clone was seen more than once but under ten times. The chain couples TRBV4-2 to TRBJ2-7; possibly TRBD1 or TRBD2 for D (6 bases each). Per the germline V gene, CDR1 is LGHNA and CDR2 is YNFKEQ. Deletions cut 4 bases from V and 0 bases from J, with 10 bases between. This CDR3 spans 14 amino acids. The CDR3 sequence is CASSPGAISYEQYF. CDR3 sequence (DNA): TGTGCCAGCAGCCCGGGGGCGATCTCCTACGAGCAGTACTTC.

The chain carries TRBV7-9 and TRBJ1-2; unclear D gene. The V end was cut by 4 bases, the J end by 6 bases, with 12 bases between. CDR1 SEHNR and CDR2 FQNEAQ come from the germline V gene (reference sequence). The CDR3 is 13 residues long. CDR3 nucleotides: TGTGCCAGCAGCTCCAGACAACGTGATGGCTACACCTTC. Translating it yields CASSSRQRDGYTF.

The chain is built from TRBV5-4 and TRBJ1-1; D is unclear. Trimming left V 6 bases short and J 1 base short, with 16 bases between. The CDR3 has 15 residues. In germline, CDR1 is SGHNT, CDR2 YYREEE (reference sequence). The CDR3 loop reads CASTSPPWGNTEAFF. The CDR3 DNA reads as TGTGCCAGCACCTCGCCACCATGGGGGAACACTGAAGCTTTCTTT.

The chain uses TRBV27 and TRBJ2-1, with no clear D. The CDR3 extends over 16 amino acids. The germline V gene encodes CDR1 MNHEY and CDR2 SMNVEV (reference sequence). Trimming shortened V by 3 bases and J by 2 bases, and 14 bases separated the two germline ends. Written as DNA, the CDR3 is TGTGCCAGCAGTTTTAAGTCGCCGCGCCCCTACAATGAGCAGTTCTTC. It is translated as CASSFKSPRPYNEQFF.

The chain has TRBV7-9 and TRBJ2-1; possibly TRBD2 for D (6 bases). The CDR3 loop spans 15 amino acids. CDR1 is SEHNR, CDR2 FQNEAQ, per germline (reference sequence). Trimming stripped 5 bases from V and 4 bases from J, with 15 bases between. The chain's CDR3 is CASSIRDGGYNEQFF. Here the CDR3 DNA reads TGTGCCAGCAGCATCCGGGACGGGGGTTACAATGAGCAGTTCTTC. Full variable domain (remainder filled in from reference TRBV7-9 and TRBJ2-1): DTGVSQNPRHKITKRGQNVTFRCDPISEHNRLYWYRQTLGQGPEFLTYFQNEAQLEKSRLLSDRFSAERPKGSFSTLEIQRTEQGDSAMYLCASSIRDGGYNEQFFGPGTRLTVL.

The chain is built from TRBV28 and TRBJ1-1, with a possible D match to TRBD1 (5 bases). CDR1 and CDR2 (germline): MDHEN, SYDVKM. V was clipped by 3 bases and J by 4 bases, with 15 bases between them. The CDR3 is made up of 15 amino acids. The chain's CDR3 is CASSFPSVGVTEAFF. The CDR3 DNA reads TGTGCCAGCAGTTTCCCTTCCGTGGGGGTCACTGAAGCTTTCTTT.

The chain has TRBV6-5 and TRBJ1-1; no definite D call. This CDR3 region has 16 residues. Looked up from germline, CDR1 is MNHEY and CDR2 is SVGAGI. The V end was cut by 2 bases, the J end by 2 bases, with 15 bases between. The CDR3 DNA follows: TGTGCCAGCAGTTACAGTTGGAGCAGCTATAACACTGAAGCTTTCTTT. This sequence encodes CASSYSWSSYNTEAFF.

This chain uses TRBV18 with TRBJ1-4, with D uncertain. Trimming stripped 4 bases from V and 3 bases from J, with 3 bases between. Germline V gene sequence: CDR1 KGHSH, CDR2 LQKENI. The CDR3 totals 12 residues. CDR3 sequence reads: CASSRANEKLFF. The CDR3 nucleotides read TGTGCCAGCTCACGAGCTAATGAAAAACTGTTTTTT.

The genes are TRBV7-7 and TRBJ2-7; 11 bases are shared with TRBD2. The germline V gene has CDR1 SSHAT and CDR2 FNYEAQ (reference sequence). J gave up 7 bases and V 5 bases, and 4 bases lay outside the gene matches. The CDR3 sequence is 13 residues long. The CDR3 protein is CASSPGLAEEQYF. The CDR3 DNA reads TGTGCCAGCAGCCCGGGACTAGCGGAAGAGCAGTACTTC.

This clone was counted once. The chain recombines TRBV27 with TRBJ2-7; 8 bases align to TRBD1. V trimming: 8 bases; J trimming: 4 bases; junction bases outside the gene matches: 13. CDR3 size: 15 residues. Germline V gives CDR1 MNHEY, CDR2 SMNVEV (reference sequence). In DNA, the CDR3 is TGTGCCAGCGACCCTACCGGGACAGGCTTTTACGAGCAGTACTTC. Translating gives CASDPTGTGFYEQYF.

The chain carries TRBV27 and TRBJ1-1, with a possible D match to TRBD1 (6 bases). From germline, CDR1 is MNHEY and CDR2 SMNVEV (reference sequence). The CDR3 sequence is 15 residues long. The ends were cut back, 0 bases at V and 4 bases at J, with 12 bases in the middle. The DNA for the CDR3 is TGTGCCAGCAGTTTATCGGGGGGGGGCGGCACTGAAGCTTTCTTT. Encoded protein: CASSLSGGGGTEAFF.

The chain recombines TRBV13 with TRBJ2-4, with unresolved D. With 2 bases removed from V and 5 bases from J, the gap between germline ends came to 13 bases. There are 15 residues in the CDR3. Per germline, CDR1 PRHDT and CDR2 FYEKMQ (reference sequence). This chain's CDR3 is CASSLSYNTQNIQYF. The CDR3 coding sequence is TGTGCCAGCAGCTTATCCTACAATACCCAAAACATTCAGTACTTC.

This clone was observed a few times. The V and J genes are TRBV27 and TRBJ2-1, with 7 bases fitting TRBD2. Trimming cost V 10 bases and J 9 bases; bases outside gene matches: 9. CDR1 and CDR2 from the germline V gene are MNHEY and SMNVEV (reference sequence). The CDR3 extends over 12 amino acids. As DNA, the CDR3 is TGTGCCACCAAGACTAGCTATGGTGAGCAGTTCTTC. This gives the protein CATKTSYGEQFF.

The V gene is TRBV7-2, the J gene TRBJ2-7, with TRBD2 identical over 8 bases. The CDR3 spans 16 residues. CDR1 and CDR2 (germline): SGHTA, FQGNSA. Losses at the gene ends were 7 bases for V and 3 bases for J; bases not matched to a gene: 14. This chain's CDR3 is CASTPGGGRARYEQYF. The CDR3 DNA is TGTGCCAGCACCCCCGGGGGGGGGAGGGCACGCTACGAGCAGTACTTC.

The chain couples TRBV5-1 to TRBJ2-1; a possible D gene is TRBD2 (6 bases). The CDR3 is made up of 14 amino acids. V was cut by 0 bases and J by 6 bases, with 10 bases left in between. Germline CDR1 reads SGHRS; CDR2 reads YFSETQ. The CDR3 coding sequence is TGCGCCAGCAGCTTGGTCGGGAGAGGCAATGAGCAGTTCTTC. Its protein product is CASSLVGRGNEQFF.

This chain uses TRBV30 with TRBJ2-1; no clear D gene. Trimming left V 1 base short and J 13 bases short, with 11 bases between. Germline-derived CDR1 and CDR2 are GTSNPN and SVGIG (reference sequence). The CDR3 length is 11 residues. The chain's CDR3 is CAWSDQVTQFF. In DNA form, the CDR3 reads TGTGCCTGGAGTGATCAAGTCACCCAGTTCTTC.

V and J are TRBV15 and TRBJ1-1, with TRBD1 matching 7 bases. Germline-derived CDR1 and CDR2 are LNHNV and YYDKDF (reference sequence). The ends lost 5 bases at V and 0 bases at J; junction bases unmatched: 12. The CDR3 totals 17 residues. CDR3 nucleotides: TGTGCCACCAGCTTCCTAGGAGACAGGGCATTGAACACTGAAGCTTTCTTT. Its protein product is CATSFLGDRALNTEAFF.

CDR3 in amino acids: CASSQDGNYGYTF. In DNA, the CDR3 is TGTGCCAGCAGCCAAGACGGGAACTATGGCTACACCTTC. The chain couples TRBV14 to TRBJ1-2; D not resolved. Deletions cut 0 bases from V and 2 bases from J, with 4 bases between. The CDR3 runs 13 residues. Germline V lookup: CDR1 SGHDN, CDR2 FVKESK.

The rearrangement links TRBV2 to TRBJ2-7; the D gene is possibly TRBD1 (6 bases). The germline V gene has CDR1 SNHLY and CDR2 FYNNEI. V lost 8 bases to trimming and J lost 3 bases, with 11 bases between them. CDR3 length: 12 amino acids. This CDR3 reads CASRDTVYEQYF. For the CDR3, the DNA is TGTGCCAGCCGGGACACAGTCTACGAGCAGTACTTC.

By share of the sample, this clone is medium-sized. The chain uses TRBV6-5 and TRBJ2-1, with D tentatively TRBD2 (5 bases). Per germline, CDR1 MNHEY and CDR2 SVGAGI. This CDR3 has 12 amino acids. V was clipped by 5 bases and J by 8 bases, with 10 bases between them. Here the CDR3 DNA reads TGTGCCAGCAGTCTTACTAGGGATGAGCAGTTCTTC. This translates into CASSLTRDEQFF.